A selection of T cell receptor beta chains follows, all from one sample in a study of cytomegalovirus exposure and HLA in healthy donors. Some clones are missing from TCRdb's copy, which holds only in-frame ones; the method was immunoSEQ multiplex PCR. The sample lists 35,000 to 40,000 clones; about half were seen once. Sequenced sample: PBMCs. The receptors here all came from a woman aged 35 to 49 in good health and CMV-seropositive. CDR3s include the opening cysteine and the closing phenylalanine or tryptophan. D genes are given only for firm matches. Size is omitted from some rows. Given values are once, few, many or a class for expanded clones.

TRBV6-5	TRBD1	NA	TRBJ1-5	15	CASSYSGQGDQPQHF	TGTGCCAGCAGTTACTCCGGACAGGGGGATCAGCCCCAGCATTTT
TRBV19	TRBD1	NA	TRBJ1-4	14	CASSRQQGDEKLFF	TGTGCCAGTAGTAGGCAACAGGGGGACGAAAAACTGTTTTTT
TRBV27	TRBD1	NA	TRBJ1-1	17	CASSHKGTGARNTEAFF	TGTGCCAGCAGCCATAAGGGGACAGGGGCGCGAAACACTGAAGCTTTCTTT
TRBV5-4	NA	NA	TRBJ2-7	14	CASSFGQSSYEQYF	TGTGCCAGCAGCTTCGGACAGAGCTCCTACGAGCAGTACTTC
TRBV2	TRBD1	NA	TRBJ2-7	13	CASQGALSYEQYF	TGTGCCAGCCAGGGGGCCCTATCCTACGAGCAGTACTTC
TRBV5-4	NA	NA	TRBJ2-7	15	CASSLEGGRSYEQYF	TGTGCCAGCAGCTTGGAAGGGGGAAGGTCCTACGAGCAGTACTTC
TRBV7-2	NA	NA	TRBJ2-7	11	CASSSHYEQYF	TGTGCCAGCAGCTCCCACTACGAGCAGTACTTC
TRBV7-8	TRBD2	NA	TRBJ2-1	12	CASSLREGEQFF	TGTGCCAGCAGCCTCAGGGAGGGTGAGCAGTTCTTC
TRBV4-1	NA	NA	TRBJ2-5	14	CASSQGTAQETQYF	TGCGCCAGCAGCCAAGGTACAGCCCAAGAGACCCAGTACTTC
TRBV5-1	NA	NA	TRBJ2-5	14	CASSLRGSQETQYF	TGCGCCAGCAGCCTACGGGGAAGCCAAGAGACCCAGTACTTC
TRBV5-5	NA	NA	TRBJ2-5	13	CASSTDRQETQYF	TGTGCCAGCAGCACGGACAGACAAGAGACCCAGTACTTC
TRBV12-5	TRBD2	few	TRBJ2-1	14	CASGLAGGSSEQFF	TGTGCTAGTGGTCTAGCGGGGGGTTCAAGCGAGCAGTTCTTC
TRBV4-1	TRBD1	NA	TRBJ2-1	14	CASSRGQGYNEQFF	TGCGCCAGCAGCCGAGGACAGGGCTACAATGAGCAGTTCTTC